This TCR beta chain emerged from a study of blood T cell repertoires in COVID-19. Method: immunoSEQ multiplex PCR; TCRdb's copy keeps in-frame clones and lacks some. The data show approximately 89,000 clones, about 84% seen once. Germline V CDR1 and CDR2: LNHDA, SQIVND (reference sequence). V was clipped by 7 bases and J by 1 base, with 16 bases between them. This CDR3 has 16 amino acids. Sequenced: peripheral blood. The clonotype comes from a woman aged 65 to 85 with acute or convalescent COVID-19. The chain employs TRBV19 and TRBJ2-2, with D perhaps TRBD1 (5 bases). CDR3 sequence: CASTPRQGLNTGELFF. The CDR3 nucleotides are TGTGCCAGTACCCCCAGGCAGGGTTTGAACACCGGGGAGCTGTTTTTT. The full variable domain, rest sourced from reference TRBV19 and TRBJ2-2, is DGGITQSPKYLFRKEGQNVTLSCEQNLNHDAMYWYRQDPGQGLRLIYYSQIVNDFQKGDIAEGYSVSREKKESFPLTVTSAQKNPTAFYLCASTPRQGLNTGELFFGEGSRLTVL.